This T cell receptor beta chain was identified in a study of T cell repertoires in cytomegalovirus infection. From the reads, TCRdb called clonotypes with MiXCR, one entry per CDR3 protein. The sample includes some 300,000 distinct CDR3 sequences, about 9.2% seen only once; the top ten take approximately 2.4%. V was shortened by 5 bases and J by 3 bases, with 14 bases between the two germline ends. This CDR3 spans 14 amino acids. Germline CDR1 is DFQATT and CDR2 is SNEGSKA (reference sequence). This chain connects TRBV20-1 to TRBJ2-1; maybe TRBD2 (5 bases). Material: PBMCs. The TCR comes from a human donor in good health (CMV status not recorded). Some clones in this sample may be carry-over from other donors' samples. This chain's CDR3 is CSAPPPGLYNEQFF. CDR3 DNA sequence: TGCAGTGCTCCTCCACCAGGACTCTACAATGAGCAGTTCTTC.